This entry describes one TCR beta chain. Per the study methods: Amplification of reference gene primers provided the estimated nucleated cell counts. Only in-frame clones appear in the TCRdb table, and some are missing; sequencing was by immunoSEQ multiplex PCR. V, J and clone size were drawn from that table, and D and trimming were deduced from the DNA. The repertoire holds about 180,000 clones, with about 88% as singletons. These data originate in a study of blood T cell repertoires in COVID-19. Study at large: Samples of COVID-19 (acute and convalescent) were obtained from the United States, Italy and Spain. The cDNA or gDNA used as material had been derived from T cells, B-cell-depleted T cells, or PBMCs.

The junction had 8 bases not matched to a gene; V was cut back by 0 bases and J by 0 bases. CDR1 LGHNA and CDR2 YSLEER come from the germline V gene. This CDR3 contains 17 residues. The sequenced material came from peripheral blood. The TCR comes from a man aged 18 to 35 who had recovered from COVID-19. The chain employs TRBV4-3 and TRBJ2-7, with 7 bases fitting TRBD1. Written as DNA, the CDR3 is TGCGCCAGCAGCCAAGATCCCAGGGGGATGAGCTCCTACGAGCAGTACTTC. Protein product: CASSQDPRGMSSYEQYF.